This TCR beta chain came from a study of PD-L1 blockade in urothelial cancer. At the level of the study: Median T cell yield per blood sample was around 130,000 cells.

Time point noted: peripheral blood 6 weeks after treatment start. Sequenced by immunoSEQ multiplex PCR; TCRdb stores in-frame clones only, minus some. This table holds roughly 120,000 clones, around 89% found once. Germline assignment: CDR1 MNHNY and CDR2 SVGAGI (reference sequence). The CDR3 totals 16 residues. Deletions cut 6 bases from V and 1 base from J, with 18 bases between. The gene calls are TRBV6-6 and TRBJ1-2; weak D call: TRBD1 (6 bases). The specimen comprised PBMCs, sampled around atezolizumab (anti-PD-L1) treatment. The clonotype originates from a man between 60 and 70 years old with urothelial cancer. The CDR3 bases are TGTGCCAGCAGCCCCCGGGACACCCAAGTTAACTATGGCTACACCTTC. This gives the protein CASSPRDTQVNYGYTF.